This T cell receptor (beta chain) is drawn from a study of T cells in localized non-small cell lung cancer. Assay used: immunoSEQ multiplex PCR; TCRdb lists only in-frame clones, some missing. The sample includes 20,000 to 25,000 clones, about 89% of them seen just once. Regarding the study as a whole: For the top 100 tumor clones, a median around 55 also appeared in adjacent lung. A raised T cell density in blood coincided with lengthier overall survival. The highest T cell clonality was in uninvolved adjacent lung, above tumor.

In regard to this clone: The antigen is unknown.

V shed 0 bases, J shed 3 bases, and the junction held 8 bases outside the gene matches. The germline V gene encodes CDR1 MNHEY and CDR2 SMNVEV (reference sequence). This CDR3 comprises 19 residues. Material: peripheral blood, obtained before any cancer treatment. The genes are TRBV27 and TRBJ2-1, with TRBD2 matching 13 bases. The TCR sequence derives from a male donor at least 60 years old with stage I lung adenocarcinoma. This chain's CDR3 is CASSLSVLAGGGFYNEQFF. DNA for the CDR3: TGTGCCAGCAGTTTATCCGTACTAGCGGGAGGGGGGTTCTACAATGAGCAGTTCTTC.